This T cell receptor beta chain came from a study of blood T cell repertoires in COVID-19. In the study overall: The origin of the acute and convalescent COVID-19 samples was the United States, Italy and Spain. Sources were T cells, B-cell-depleted T cells, or PBMCs; the material itself was cDNA or gDNA.

CDR3 length: 15 amino acids. J was trimmed by 8 bases and V by 3 bases; bases with no gene match: 12. Germline assignment: CDR1 SEHNR and CDR2 FQNEAQ (reference sequence). Source study methods: For nucleated cells, counts were estimated from reference gene primer amplification. Generated by immunoSEQ multiplex PCR, the TCRdb table keeps only in-frame clones and is missing some. Clone size and the V and J calls come from that table; the DNA yielded D and trimming. This table holds about 88,000 clones, around 85% found once. The chain recombines TRBV7-9 with TRBJ1-2, with 7 bases that match TRBD1. This TCR derives from an older woman with acute or convalescent COVID-19. The sequencing input was peripheral blood. The CDR3 nucleotides read TGTGCCAGCAGCTTTTCTCCCGACAGGGTAGGCGGCTACACCTTC. This encodes CASSFSPDRVGGYTF.